This entry is about one T cell receptor beta chain. Its cognate antigen is unknown. This entry belongs to a study of Ad26.COV2.S vaccination and SARS-CoV-2 variants. At the level of the study: Ad26.COV2.S was injected intramuscularly once or twice, 56 days apart. Study-level findings and limits: Spike-specific responses of CD8+ and CD4+ T cells were reported to display substantial breadth after vaccination.

Libraries were prepared by immunoSEQ multiplex PCR; TCRdb keeps only in-frame clonotypes and omits some of them. The data show 300,000 to 400,000 clones, roughly 84% seen once. Indicated treatment: 15 to 20 received Ad26.COV2.S at low or high dose, single or two shots; about 5 received placebo; per-sample allocation not given. Sampling happened 63 days after the first vaccine or placebo injection. Ad26 vector vaccine expressed Wuhan-strain SARS-CoV-2 spike. The sample consisted of peripheral blood, taken in a trial of Ad26.COV2.S vaccine versus placebo. The clonotype comes from a person between 18 and 65 years old who received the Ad26.COV2.S COVID-19 vaccine or a placebo.

CDR3 region: CATSRDSSPLHF. Written as DNA, the CDR3 is TGTGCCACCAGCAGAGACAGTTCACCCCTCCACTTT. The gene calls are TRBV15 and TRBJ1-6, with D hard to call. The CDR3 is 12 amino acids. Germline CDR1 and CDR2: LNHNV and YYDKDF (reference sequence). V was trimmed by 0 bases and J by 9 bases, leaving 3 bases between them.